The 27 T cell receptor beta chains reported below all come from one sample, sequenced in a study of blood T cell repertoires in COVID-19. TCRdb keeps only in-frame clones here, not all; method: immunoSEQ multiplex PCR. The sample holds roughly 250,000 clones; around four fifths are singletons and the top ten take 4% to 4.5%. Sequencing was performed on peripheral blood. These receptors all stem from a woman in her forties with active or convalescent COVID-19.

This clone showed up just once. V gene TRBV5-1 combines with J gene TRBJ1-2, with a weak D call TRBD1 (6 bases). Germline-derived CDR1 and CDR2 are SGHRS and YFSETQ. The CDR3 sequence is 14 residues long. Trimming stripped 1 base from V and 3 bases from J, with 10 bases between. In nucleotides, the CDR3 is TGCGCCAGCAGCTTGACGACAGGCGACTATGGCTACACCTTC. Translation: CASSLTTGDYGYTF.

The rearrangement links TRBV29-1 to TRBJ1-1; TRBD1 agrees at 9 bases. The CDR3 has 13 amino acids. Trimming removed 7 bases from V and 6 bases from J; junction bases left unmatched: 9. Germline CDR1 SQVTM, CDR2 ANQGSEA. CDR3 sequence: CSASQGAIAEAFF. CDR3 bases: TGCAGCGCGTCACAGGGGGCAATTGCTGAAGCTTTCTTT.

The V and J genes are TRBV7-9 and TRBJ1-2; a possible D gene is TRBD1 (6 bases). V gave up 6 bases and J gave up 4 bases, with 21 bases separating them. Germline V lookup: CDR1 SEHNR, CDR2 FQNEAQ (reference sequence). This CDR3 is built from 16 residues. The DNA of the CDR3 is TGTGCCAGCAGAAGATGGGCGGACAGCTCTGTCTATGGCTACACCTTC. Protein sequence: CASRRWADSSVYGYTF.

The J gene is TRBJ1-4, the V gene TRBV30; 7 nucleotides match TRBD1. CDR3 length: 12 amino acids. V shed 5 bases, J shed 8 bases, and the junction held 5 bases outside the gene matches. CDR1 GTSNPN and CDR2 SVGIG come from the germline V gene (reference sequence). The CDR3 spells CAWGRDSEKLFF. In nucleotides, the CDR3 is TGTGCCTGGGGACGGGACAGCGAAAAACTGTTTTTT.

This clone occurred once. This chain joins TRBV3-1 (or the pseudogene TRBV3-2) and TRBJ2-5; tentatively, D is TRBD2 (7 bases). The germline V and J ends were trimmed by 7 bases and 4 bases, with 19 bases remaining between them. The CDR3 sequence is 15 residues long. Germline lookup yields CDR1 LGHDT and CDR2 YNNKEL (reference sequence). DNA for the CDR3: TGTGCCAGCATAGCAGGCGGGGGCCTCCGAGAGACCCAGTACTTC. It yields the protein CASIAGGGLRETQYF.

Concerning this clone itself: This sample includes further DNA sequences coding for the same CDR3. The gene calls are TRBV9 and TRBJ1-1, with D possibly being TRBD1 (5 bases). This CDR3 contains 13 residues. Trimming removed 2 bases at V and 1 base at J, with 6 bases between. Germline assignment: CDR1 SGDLS and CDR2 YYNGEE. The CDR3 spells CASSVQGNTEAFF. In nucleotides, the CDR3 is TGTGCCAGCAGCGTGCAGGGGAACACTGAAGCTTTCTTT.

V gene TRBV18 combines with J gene TRBJ1-6, with D hard to call. V was pared by 5 bases and J by 0 bases, with 8 bases between. Germline CDR1 and CDR2: KGHSH and LQKENI. This CDR3 has 15 amino acids. The DNA of the CDR3 is TGTGCCAGCTCAGACTCAAGCTCCTATAATTCACCCCTCCACTTT. Translated: CASSDSSSYNSPLHF.

This clone has just a few counts. The V call is TRBV12-5, the J call TRBJ2-1; TRBD1 might be the D (5 bases). Germline values: CDR1 LGHNT, CDR2 FRNRAP. CDR3 length equals 15 residues. V was cut by 5 bases and J by 8 bases, with 19 bases left in between. This chain's CDR3 is CASGPSRVGVDEQFF. The CDR3 DNA reads TGTGCTAGTGGTCCTTCCAGGGTTGGGGTCGATGAGCAGTTCTTC. Full variable domain (remainder filled in from reference TRBV12-5 and TRBJ2-1): DARVTQTPRHKVTEMGQEVTMRCQPILGHNTVFWYRQTMMQGLELLAYFRNRAPLDDSGMPKDRFSAEMPDATLATLKIQPSEPRDSAVYFCASGPSRVGVDEQFFGPGTRLTVL.

The chain uses TRBV19 and TRBJ2-5, with 9 nucleotides matching TRBD2. V lost 3 bases and J lost 5; bases outside the gene matches: 4. The CDR3 is made up of 14 amino acids. CDR1 is LNHDA and CDR2 is SQIVND in the germline V gene (reference sequence). The CDR3 here is CASSMAGGSETQYF. CDR3 nucleotides: TGTGCCAGTAGTATGGCGGGGGGGTCGGAGACCCAGTACTTC.

This chain joins TRBV6-1 and TRBJ1-1; unclear D gene. Germline V gene lookup returns CDR1 MNHNS and CDR2 SASEGT. V lost 2 bases, J lost 5 bases, and 12 bases lay in between. The CDR3 is made up of 14 amino acids. The DNA for the CDR3 is TGTGCCAGCAGTGAATCCTCGGGTTGGACTGAAGCTTTCTTT. Translation: CASSESSGWTEAFF.

The chain uses TRBV10-3 and TRBJ2-1; 14 bases are a match to TRBD2. Losses at the gene ends were 3 bases for V and 4 bases for J; bases not matched to a gene: 11. CDR1 is ENHRY, CDR2 SYGVKD, per germline. CDR3 length: 19 amino acids. The CDR3 DNA sequence: TGTGCCATCAGTGATGGGACTAGCGGGGGACTTTCTTTTTACAATGAGCAGTTCTTC. This translates into CAISDGTSGGLSFYNEQFF.

This sequence joins TRBV25-1 and TRBJ1-3, with D possibly being TRBD1 (5 bases). The germline gives CDR1 MGHDK, CDR2 SYGVNS. V lost 4 bases, J lost 0 bases, and 16 bases lay in between. The CDR3 totals 17 residues. CDR3 sequence: CASSASARARSGNTIYF. CDR3 bases: TGTGCCAGCAGTGCAAGCGCCAGGGCCCGCTCTGGAAACACCATATATTTT.

With regard to this clone: The same CDR3 arises from other DNA sequences in this sample as well. The V gene is TRBV6-5, the J gene TRBJ1-5, with 9 bases aligning to TRBD1. Germline lookup yields CDR1 MNHEY and CDR2 SVGAGI. This CDR3 comprises 15 residues. J was trimmed by 1 base and V by 2 bases; bases with no gene match: 0. CDR3 in DNA: TGTGCCAGCAGTTACGACAGGGGGAGCAATCAGCCCCAGCATTTT. Translation gives CASSYDRGSNQPQHF.

The chain is built from TRBV7-2 and TRBJ2-5; 9 bases are shared with TRBD2. CDR1 SGHTA and CDR2 FQGNSA come from the germline V gene. CDR3 size: 15 residues. Trimming took 1 base from V and 5 from J; bases not matched to a gene: 5. The CDR3 DNA reads as TGTGCCAGCAGCTTAGAGGCTAGCGGGGTGGAGACCCAGTACTTC. Translation gives CASSLEASGVETQYF.

The chain combines TRBV10-3 with TRBJ1-2; tentatively, D is TRBD1 (5 bases). The CDR3 consists of 14 residues. V lost 1 base and J lost 4, with 10 bases in between. Germline V gene sequence: CDR1 ENHRY, CDR2 SYGVKD. CDR3 sequence: CAISEFRDSYGYTF. Written as DNA, the CDR3 is TGTGCCATCAGTGAGTTCCGAGACAGCTATGGCTACACCTTC.

V gene TRBV5-1 combines with J gene TRBJ1-2, with D perhaps TRBD1 (6 bases). V lost 0 bases, J lost 7 bases, and 10 bases lay in between. Germline V gives CDR1 SGHRS, CDR2 YFSETQ. CDR3 size: 13 residues. The CDR3 reads CASSLDREFGYTF. Written as DNA, the CDR3 is TGCGCCAGCAGCTTGGACAGGGAATTTGGCTACACCTTC.

This clone has just a few counts. The chain has TRBV6-1 and TRBJ2-7; 7 nucleotides line up with TRBD1. The CDR3 loop spans 13 amino acids. J gave up 6 bases and V 0 bases, and 2 bases lay outside the gene matches. Germline V lookup: CDR1 MNHNS, CDR2 SASEGT. In DNA, the CDR3 is TGTGCCAGCAGTGAAGCTTGGACAGGCGAGCAGTACTTC. This encodes CASSEAWTGEQYF.

CDR3 sequence: CAWSGLGYTF. In nucleotides, the CDR3 is TGTGCCTGGAGTGGGCTCGGCTACACCTTC. The chain uses TRBV30 and TRBJ1-2, with unresolved D. CDR3 size: 10 residues. The germline V gene encodes CDR1 GTSNPN and CDR2 SVGIG (reference sequence). The V end lost 1 base, the J end lost 8 bases, and 5 bases lay between the germline ends. The full variable domain, rest sourced from reference TRBV30 and TRBJ1-2, is SQTIHQWPATLVQPVGSPLSLECTVEGTSNPNLYWYRQAAGRGLQLLFYSVGIGQISSEVPQNLSASRPQDRQFILSSKKLLLSDSGFYLCAWSGLGYTFGSGTRLTVV.

The chain uses TRBV29-1 and TRBJ2-7; 7 bases line up with TRBD2. V gave up 1 base and J gave up 3 bases; unmatched junction bases: 3. The CDR3 totals 13 residues. The germline gives CDR1 SQVTM, CDR2 ANQGSEA. DNA of the CDR3: TGCAGCGTTGAAGGAGCGGGAATCTACGAGCAGTACTTC. This encodes CSVEGAGIYEQYF.

The chain uses TRBV7-8 and TRBJ1-3, with 12 bases lining up with TRBD1. V was pared by 1 base and J by 2 bases, with 3 bases of the junction left unmatched. This CDR3 has 17 amino acids. Germline-derived CDR1 and CDR2 are SGHVS and FQNEAQ. This chain's CDR3 is CASSLVGTGGPGNTIYF. CDR3 DNA: TGTGCCAGCAGCTTAGTTGGGACAGGGGGCCCTGGAAACACCATATATTTT.

J is TRBJ1-3 and V is TRBV10-2, with D perhaps matching TRBD1 (6 bases). V was shortened by 5 bases and J by 4 bases, with 15 bases between the two germline ends. This CDR3 region has 15 residues. Germline CDR1 is WSHSY and CDR2 is SAAADI. CDR3 region: CASSPRGATGNTIYF. DNA for the CDR3: TGCGCCAGCAGTCCGCGGGGGGCAACAGGAAACACCATATATTTT.

The rearrangement uses TRBV24-1 and TRBJ1-2; possibly TRBD1 for D (5 bases). Trimming shortened V by 5 bases and J by 4 bases, and 10 bases separated the two germline ends. The CDR3 has 13 amino acids. From germline, CDR1 is KGHDR and CDR2 SFDVKD. The CDR3 is CATSARDFYGYTF. As DNA, the CDR3 is TGTGCCACCAGTGCTCGGGACTTCTATGGCTACACCTTC.

This sequence joins TRBV7-8 and TRBJ1-5; D ambiguous. Trimming removed 0 bases from V and 3 bases from J, with 15 bases in between. The CDR3 has 17 residues. The germline CDR1 and CDR2 sequences are SGHVS and FQNEAQ. The CDR3 reads CASSLASRPRYNQPQHF. CDR3 coding DNA: TGTGCCAGCAGCTTAGCCTCCCGGCCCAGGTACAATCAGCCCCAGCATTTT.

This clone was recorded once. A read error is possible here, since a much larger clone lies one base away. Other nucleotide sequences in the sample specify the same CDR3. The chain combines TRBV6-5 with TRBJ2-2; TRBD1 matches 7 bases. Germline V lookup: CDR1 MNHEY, CDR2 SVGAGI. J gave up 6 bases and V 6 bases, and 7 bases lay outside the gene matches. The CDR3 runs 14 residues. The CDR3 protein is CASRGQGEPGELFF. DNA for the CDR3: TGTGCCAGCAGGGGGCAGGGGGAACCCGGGGAGCTGTTTTTT.

The chain carries TRBV6-1 and TRBJ1-2; D may be TRBD1 (6 bases). V shed 0 bases and J shed 8 bases, with 13 bases lying between them. CDR1 and CDR2 from the germline V gene are MNHNS and SASEGT. This CDR3 region has 14 residues. The CDR3: CASSEARQGYGYTF. CDR3 sequence (DNA): TGTGCCAGCAGTGAAGCGAGGCAGGGGTACGGCTACACCTTC.

This clone was observed a few times. The chain is built from TRBV6-1 and TRBJ1-5; D is undetermined. CDR1 is MNHNS and CDR2 is SASEGT in the germline V gene. V was pared by 2 bases and J by 6 bases, with 11 bases between. The CDR3 is 14 residues long. CDR3 sequence: CASSEIGTGQPQHF. In nucleotides, the CDR3 is TGTGCCAGCAGTGAAATCGGTACGGGTCAGCCCCAGCATTTT.

This clone has a single count. The chain recombines TRBV3-1 (or the pseudogene TRBV3-2) with TRBJ1-3, with no clear D. Germline V lookup: CDR1 LGHDT, CDR2 YNNKEL (reference sequence). Deletions cut 2 bases from V and 7 bases from J, with 15 bases between. This CDR3 has 15 amino acids. The chain's CDR3 is CASSQPDGTGNTIYF. The CDR3 coding sequence is TGTGCCAGCAGCCAACCCGACGGAACCGGGAACACCATATATTTT.